The clone carrying this TCR beta chain was observed at least ten times. These data come from a study of blood T cells in healthy people across ages. About the research overall: In model experiments, template switching was able to capture about one barcoded beta molecule for every two T cells that were present.

The use of a sample-barcoded 5' primer and a J-beta primer mix characterized a second PCR of 7 to 11 cycles. All cDNA molecules were each tagged by a template-switch adaptor with 12 random nucleotides. MiXCR, run by TCRdb on the 5' RACE reads, gives a single entry per CDR3 protein. The sample records some 690,000 distinct CDR3 sequences, roughly 20% being singletons. Each donor gave 9 to 10 milliliters of peripheral blood. Each sample had at least 7 million PBMCs isolated. The CDR3 is 15 residues long. Germline CDR1 and CDR2: SGHAT and FQNNGV. V lost 2 bases, J lost 1 base, and 5 bases stayed unmatched.

This receptor was identified in a man in his sixties or seventies in good health. Sequenced material: blood. The chain couples TRBV11-2 to TRBJ2-7; TRBD1 agrees at 7 bases. The CDR3 region has the DNA TGTGCCAGCAGCTTAAGGACAGGAGCATCCTACGAGCAGTACTTC. Encoded protein: CASSLRTGASYEQYF.